Listed below are T cell receptor beta chains from one sample, sequenced in a study of T cell responses to AZD1222 COVID-19 vaccine. Sequencing used immunoSEQ multiplex PCR; TCRdb keeps in-frame clones, though not all of them. The sample comprises 30,000 to 35,000 clones, about 89% of which are singletons, and around 45% rests with the top ten. Material: peripheral blood, obtained on day 0 of AZD1222 vaccination. Receptors originate from an adult in good health. Both conserved end residues are part of each CDR3. D genes are given only for firm matches. Clone size is shown for a subset of rows, as once, few, many or a class of expanded clone.

>TRBD2|TRBV15|14|TRBJ2-2|-
TGTGCCACCAGCCTTAGCGGGGGGAGCGGGGAGCTGTTTTTT
CATSLSGGSGELFF
>-|TRBV7-6|15|TRBJ1-2|-
TGTGCCAGCAGCTTAGAGCTTGGAGGGGACGAAGGCTACACCTTC
CASSLELGGDEGYTF
>-|TRBV5-6|13|TRBJ1-5|-
TGTGCCAGCAGCTTAAGAAGGGCATGGCCCCAGCATTTT
CASSLRRAWPQHF
>TRBD1|TRBV5-1|14|TRBJ2-3|-
TGCGCCAGCAGCTTGGACCAGGGGGCGAATACGCAGTATTTT
CASSLDQGANTQYF
>-|TRBV9|15|TRBJ1-6|once
TGTGCCAGCAGCATTGACAGTAACTATAATTCACCCCTCCACTTT
CASSIDSNYNSPLHF
>TRBD1|TRBV4-1|14|TRBJ1-1|-
TGCGCCAGCAGCCCAGGGGGAGTAAACACTGAAGCTTTCTTT
CASSPGGVNTEAFF
>-|TRBV27|15|TRBJ1-1|-
TGTGCCAGCAGTTTATTTAATCGCCCGAACACTGAAGCTTTCTTT
CASSLFNRPNTEAFF
>-|TRBV12-5|15|TRBJ2-1|-
TGTGCTAGTGGTCCCCCGGGATCGATATACAATGAGCAGTTCTTC
CASGPPGSIYNEQFF
>-|TRBV5-4|15|TRBJ1-4|once
TGTGCCAGCAGCCCCGACGGTAGAGGGGATGAAAAACTGTTTTTT
CASSPDGRGDEKLFF
>-|TRBV30|14|TRBJ1-5|-
TGTGCCTGGAGTGTACTCCACCTCAATCAGCCCCAGCATTTT
CAWSVLHLNQPQHF
>TRBD1|TRBV9|15|TRBJ1-2|once
TGTGCCAGCAGCGCAGACCTCAGGGGGAACGGCGGCTACACCTTC
CASSADLRGNGGYTF
>-|TRBV6-5|14|TRBJ1-2|-
TGTGCCAGCAGCTCCCTAAGGGGTTCCTATGGCTACACCTTC
CASSSLRGSYGYTF
>-|TRBV6-1|15|TRBJ2-5|few
TGTGCCAGCAGTGAAGCGCCCGGGACCCAAGAGACCCAGTACTTC
CASSEAPGTQETQYF
>TRBD1|TRBV11-2|14|TRBJ1-1|-
TGTGCCAGCAGCTTAGCCGGGACAGGGGGCCAGGCTTTCTTT
CASSLAGTGGQAFF
>TRBD1|TRBV6-1|13|TRBJ1-2|-
TGTGCCAGCAGTGAAATAGGGGAGGTTGGACAGGGCTTC
CASSEIGEVGQGF
>-|TRBV15|15|TRBJ2-7|-
TGTGCCACCAGCACCTTGAGCGGAAACTCCTACGAGCAGTACTTC
CATSTLSGNSYEQYF
>-|TRBV7-2|16|TRBJ1-4|-
TGTGCCAGCAGCTTAGCTATTGCAGCTGTTAATGAAAAACTGTTTTTT
CASSLAIAAVNEKLFF
>TRBD1|TRBV14|17|TRBJ1-2|once
TGTGCCAGCAGCCAAGAATTCGGACAGGGGGCGCGGGATGGCTACACCTTC
CASSQEFGQGARDGYTF
>-|TRBV6-5|14|TRBJ2-2|-
TGTGCCACCCACCGTGGGGAGAACACCGGGGAGCTGTTTTTT
CATHRGENTGELFF
>-|TRBV7-6|13|TRBJ1-2|-
TGTGCCAGCAGCCCGGGCAGGGACTATGGCTACACCTTC
CASSPGRDYGYTF
>-|TRBV3-1/TRBV3-2|17|TRBJ2-7|-
TGTGCCACCAGCCAACACGAACGCGGCAGGGGAGGCTACGAGCAGTACTTC
CATSQHERGRGGYEQYF
>-|TRBV19|15|TRBJ1-5|once
TGTGCCAGTAGTACGATGGGGCAGAATTATCAGCCCCAGCATTTT
CASSTMGQNYQPQHF
>-|TRBV6-5|12|TRBJ2-7|once
TGTGCCAGCACTGTGGGGGGCTACGAGCAGTACTTC
CASTVGGYEQYF
>TRBD2|TRBV3-1/TRBV3-2|19|TRBJ2-1|-
TGTGCCAGCAGCCAAGGGTTTGAGCGGGGGACCAGCTCCTACAATGAGCAGTTCTTC
CASSQGFERGTSSYNEQFF
>TRBD1|TRBV30|14|TRBJ2-2|-
TGTGCCTGGAGCTGGGACAGCTCGACCGGGGAGCTGTTTTTT
CAWSWDSSTGELFF
>-|TRBV10-3|13|TRBJ1-2|-
TGTGCCGCGGCTAACGAGGAGGACTATGGCTACACCTTC
CAAANEEDYGYTF
>TRBD1|TRBV6-5|15|TRBJ1-5|-
TGTGCCAGTCTCGGACAGGGGGATTTTAGTCAGCCCCAGCATTTT
CASLGQGDFSQPQHF
>-|TRBV7-8|13|TRBJ2-5|-
TGTGCCAGCAGCTTACGTGGCCAAGAGACCCAGTACTTC
CASSLRGQETQYF
>TRBD2|TRBV19|12|TRBJ2-1|-
TGTGCCAGTAGTACGGCGGGGGGCTTTCAGTTCTTC
CASSTAGGFQFF
>-|TRBV3-1/TRBV3-2|12|TRBJ2-2|-
TGTGCCAGCAGTTACGGCAGTGGGGAGCTGTTTTTT
CASSYGSGELFF
>-|TRBV9|15|TRBJ1-2|-
TGTGCCAGCAGCGTAGATTTTGGGCGCCCAGATGGCTACACCTTC
CASSVDFGRPDGYTF
>-|TRBV4-2|15|TRBJ1-2|-
TGTGCCAGCAGCCAAGATGACAGCTCTAACTATGGCTACACCTTC
CASSQDDSSNYGYTF
>-|TRBV11-2|12|TRBJ2-7|-
TGTGCCAGCAGCTTTGAGGGGAACGAGCAGTACTTC
CASSFEGNEQYF
>-|TRBV3-1/TRBV3-2|13|TRBJ1-3|-
TGTGCCAGCAGCCAAGGTAACGGAAACACCATATATTTT
CASSQGNGNTIYF
>TRBD1|TRBV10-2|15|TRBJ2-5|-
TGCGCCAGCAGTGAGCGGCAGGGGGCAGGAGAGACCCAGTACTTC
CASSERQGAGETQYF
>TRBD2|TRBV7-2|16|TRBJ2-7|-
TGTGCCAGCAGTTGGGGACTAGCGGGGACTTCCTACGAGCAGTACTTC
CASSWGLAGTSYEQYF
>TRBD1|TRBV5-5|16|TRBJ2-3|-
TGTGCCAGCAGCTTGGAACCCCGGACAGGGGCAGATACGCAGTATTTT
CASSLEPRTGADTQYF
>TRBD1|TRBV3-1/TRBV3-2|15|TRBJ1-5|-
TGTGCCAGCAGCCAAACTTTCACAGGGGACCAGCCCCAGCATTTT
CASSQTFTGDQPQHF
>TRBD1|TRBV5-1|15|TRBJ1-1|-
TGCGCCAGCAGCTTGGGACAGGGGCTGAACACTGAAGCTTTCTTT
CASSLGQGLNTEAFF
>-|TRBV30|15|TRBJ1-1|-
TGTGCCTGGAGTGCCCCGTATAGGAGGAACACTGAAGCTTTCTTT
CAWSAPYRRNTEAFF
>TRBD1|TRBV29-1|13|TRBJ2-2|-
TGCAGCGTTGTCAGACAGGGGAACGGGGAGCTGTTTTTT
CSVVRQGNGELFF
>-|TRBV5-4|14|TRBJ1-1|-
TGTGCCAGCAGCCCCCGGGCTCGGAACACTGAAGCTTTCTTT
CASSPRARNTEAFF